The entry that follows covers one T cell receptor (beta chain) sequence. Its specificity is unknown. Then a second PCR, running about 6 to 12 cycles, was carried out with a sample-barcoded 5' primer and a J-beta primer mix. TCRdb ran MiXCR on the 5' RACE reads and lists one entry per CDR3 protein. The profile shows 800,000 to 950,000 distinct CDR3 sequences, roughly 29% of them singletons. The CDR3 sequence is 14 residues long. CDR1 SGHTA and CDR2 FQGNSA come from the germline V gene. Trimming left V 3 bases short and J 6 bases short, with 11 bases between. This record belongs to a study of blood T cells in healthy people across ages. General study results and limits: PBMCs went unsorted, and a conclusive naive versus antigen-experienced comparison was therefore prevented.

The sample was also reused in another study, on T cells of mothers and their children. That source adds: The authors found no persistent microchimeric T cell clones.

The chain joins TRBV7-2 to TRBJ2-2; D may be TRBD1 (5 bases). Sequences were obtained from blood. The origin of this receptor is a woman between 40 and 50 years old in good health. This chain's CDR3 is CASSFNRGSGELFF. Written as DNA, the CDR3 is TGTGCCAGCAGCTTTAATAGGGGTTCCGGGGAGCTGTTTTTT. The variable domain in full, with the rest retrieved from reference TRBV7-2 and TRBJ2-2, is GAGVSQSPSNKVTEKGKDVELRCDPISGHTALYWYRQSLGQGLEFLIYFQGNSAPDKSGLPSDRFSAERTGGSVSTLTIQRTQQEDSAVYLCASSFNRGSGELFFGEGSRLTVL.